This T cell receptor (beta chain) was identified in a study of blood T cell repertoires in COVID-19. Assay: immunoSEQ multiplex PCR; the TCRdb copy retains only in-frame clones and omits some. In the table there are over 120,000 clones, about 80% of which are singletons. Germline CDR1 is SNHLY and CDR2 is FYNNEI. Trimming left V 5 bases short and J 9 bases short, with 5 bases between. The CDR3 sequence is 10 residues long. This clonotype originated in a woman aged 55 to 70 with acute or convalescent COVID-19. The chain uses TRBV2 and TRBJ2-1, with a tentative D call TRBD1 (5 bases). Sequencing was carried out using peripheral blood. The CDR3 region is CASSRGEQFF. The CDR3 region has the DNA TGTGCCAGCAGTAGGGGTGAGCAGTTCTTC.